This is a list of T cell receptor beta chains from one sample in a study of cytomegalovirus exposure and HLA in healthy donors. The method was immunoSEQ multiplex PCR; TCRdb's version includes in-frame clones alone and lacks a portion of them. In the table there are 150,000 to 200,000 clones, around 77% of which are singletons. Sample: PBMCs. All receptors derive from a man aged 55 to 69 in good health and CMV-seronegative. CDR3s leave out the opening cysteine and the closing phenylalanine or tryptophan.

J gene: TRBJ1-4
V gene: TRBV7-2
CDR3 protein: ASSLGGRTNEKLF

J gene: TRBJ2-7
V gene: TRBV15
CDR3 protein: ATSRGGTSAYEQY

J gene: TRBJ2-2
V gene: TRBV4-3
CDR3 protein: ASSQFRAGELF

J gene: TRBJ1-1
V gene: TRBV28
CDR3 protein: ASSSASQGNTEAF

J gene: TRBJ2-1
V gene: TRBV6-1
CDR3 protein: ASSVQSAYNEQF

J gene: TRBJ1-1
V gene: TRBV4-1
CDR3 protein: ASSLSGFGTEAF

J gene: TRBJ2-7
V gene: TRBV19
CDR3 protein: ASSMMNRTPL

J gene: TRBJ2-7
V gene: TRBV6-5
CDR3 protein: ASSGPGLEKQY

J gene: TRBJ1-2
V gene: TRBV28
CDR3 protein: ATAPPPLYGYT

J gene: TRBJ1-5
V gene: TRBV7-9
CDR3 protein: ASSLAGLGNQPQH

J gene: TRBJ2-5
V gene: TRBV19
CDR3 protein: ASGGGRQETQY

J gene: TRBJ2-1
V gene: TRBV27
CDR3 protein: ASSLGLAGGKGEQF

J gene: TRBJ2-7
V gene: TRBV30
CDR3 protein: AWSSFRTGWEQY

J gene: TRBJ1-2
V gene: TRBV7-6
CDR3 protein: ASSQPAQGLYYGYT